This T cell receptor (beta chain) was captured in a study of T cell responses to AZD1222 COVID-19 vaccine. Study context: It was second doses at about 4 or about 12 weeks that were pooled.

The table came from immunoSEQ multiplex PCR; TCRdb's copy has only in-frame clones and leaves some out. The repertoire holds 86,000 or so clones, with roughly nine tenths as singletons. A note on this clone: Its antigen is unidentified.

The study, taken as a whole, reports: Reportedly, nearly half of unique spike TCRs recognized epitopes outside B.1.351/B.1.1.7 mutations. Baseline seropositivity characterized only a handful of AZD1222 recipients.

The material was peripheral blood, obtained on day 0 of AZD1222 vaccination. The sequence was collected from an adult in good health.

CDR3 amino acids: CASSLQTGSNTGELFF. CDR3 sequence (DNA): TGTGCCAGCTCACTACAGACAGGGTCGAACACCGGGGAGCTGTTTTTT. The chain is built from TRBV18 and TRBJ2-2; 7 bases are a match to TRBD1. The V gene end was trimmed by 4 bases and the J gene end by 0 bases; junction bases not matched to a gene: 5. CDR3 size: 16 residues. The germline gives CDR1 KGHSH, CDR2 LQKENI.